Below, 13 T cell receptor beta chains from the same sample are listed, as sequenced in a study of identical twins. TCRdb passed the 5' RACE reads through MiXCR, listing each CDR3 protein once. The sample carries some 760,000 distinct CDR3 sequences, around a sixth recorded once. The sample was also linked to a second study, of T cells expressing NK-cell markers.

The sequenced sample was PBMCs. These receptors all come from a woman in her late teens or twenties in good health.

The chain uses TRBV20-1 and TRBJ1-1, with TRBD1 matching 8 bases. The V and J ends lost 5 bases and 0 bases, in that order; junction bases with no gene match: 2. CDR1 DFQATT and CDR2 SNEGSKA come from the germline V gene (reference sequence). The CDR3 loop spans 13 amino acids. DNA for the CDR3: TGCAGTGCTTCCAGGGGGCTGAACACTGAAGCTTTCTTT. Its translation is CSASRGLNTEAFF.

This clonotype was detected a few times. The CDR3 nucleotides are TGTGCCAGCAGCCAGAACGACAGAAACTATGGCTACACCTTC. Its protein is CASSQNDRNYGYTF. The rearrangement uses TRBV5-8 and TRBJ1-2; a weak D match, TRBD1 (5 bases). Per the germline V gene, CDR1 is SGHTS and CDR2 is YDEGEE. This CDR3 has 14 residues. Trimming cost V 4 bases and J 2 bases, with 12 bases left between them. The full variable domain, its missing parts supplied by reference TRBV5-8 and TRBJ1-2, is EAGVTQSPTHLIKTRGQQATLRCSPISGHTSVYWYQQALGLGLQFLLWYDEGEERNRGNFPPRFSGRQFPNYSSELNVNALELEDSALYLCASSQNDRNYGYTFGSGTRLTVV.

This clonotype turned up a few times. The CDR3 sequence is CASSLDSNRDTQYF. The CDR3 DNA follows: TGTGCCAGCAGCTTGGACAGTAATCGGGATACGCAGTATTTT. V gene TRBV5-5 combines with J gene TRBJ2-3; D unresolved. The germline V gene has CDR1 SGHKS and CDR2 YYEKEE (reference sequence). The V gene lost 0 bases and the J gene lost 6 bases, with 11 bases spanning the gap. The CDR3 length is 14 residues.

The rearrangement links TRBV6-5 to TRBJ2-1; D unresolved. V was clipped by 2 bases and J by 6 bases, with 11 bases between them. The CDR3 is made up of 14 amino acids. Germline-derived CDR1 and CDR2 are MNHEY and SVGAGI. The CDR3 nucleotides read TGTGCCAGCAGTTACGTCTCGAACCGCAATGAGCAGTTCTTC. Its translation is CASSYVSNRNEQFF.

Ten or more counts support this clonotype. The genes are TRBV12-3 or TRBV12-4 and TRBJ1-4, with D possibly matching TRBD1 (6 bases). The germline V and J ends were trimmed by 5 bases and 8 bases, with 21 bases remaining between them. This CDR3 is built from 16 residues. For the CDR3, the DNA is TGTGCCAGCAGTGCACACAGGGTCCAGAGGGGCGAAAAACTGTTTTTT. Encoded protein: CASSAHRVQRGEKLFF.

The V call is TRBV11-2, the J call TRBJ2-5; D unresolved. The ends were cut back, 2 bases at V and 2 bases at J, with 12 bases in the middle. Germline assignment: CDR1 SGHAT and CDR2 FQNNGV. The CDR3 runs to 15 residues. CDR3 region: CASSLLTSEQETQYF. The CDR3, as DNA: TGTGCCAGCAGCTTATTGACCTCGGAACAAGAGACCCAGTACTTC. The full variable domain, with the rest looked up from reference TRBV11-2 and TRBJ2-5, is EAGVAQSPRYKIIEKRQSVAFWCNPISGHATLYWYQQILGQGPKLLIQFQNNGVVDDSQLPKDRFSAERLKGVDSTLKIQPAKLEDSAVYLCASSLLTSEQETQYFGPGTRLLVL.

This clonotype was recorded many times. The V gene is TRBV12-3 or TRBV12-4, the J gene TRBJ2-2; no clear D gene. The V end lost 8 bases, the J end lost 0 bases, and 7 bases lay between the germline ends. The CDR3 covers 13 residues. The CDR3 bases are TGTGCCAGCGAGGTGACGAACACCGGGGAGCTGTTTTTT. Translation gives CASEVTNTGELFF.

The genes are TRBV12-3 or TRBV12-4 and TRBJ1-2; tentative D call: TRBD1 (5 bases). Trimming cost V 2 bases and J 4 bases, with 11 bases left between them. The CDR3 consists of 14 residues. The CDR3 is CASSLHGGTYGYTF. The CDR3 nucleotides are TGTGCCAGCAGTTTACACGGGGGAACCTATGGCTACACCTTC.

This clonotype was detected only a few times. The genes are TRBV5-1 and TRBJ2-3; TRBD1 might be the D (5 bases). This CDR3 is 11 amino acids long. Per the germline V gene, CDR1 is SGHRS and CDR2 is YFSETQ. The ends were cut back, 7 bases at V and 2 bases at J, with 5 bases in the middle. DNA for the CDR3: TGCGCCAGCGGACACACAGATACGCAGTATTTT. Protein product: CASGHTDTQYF. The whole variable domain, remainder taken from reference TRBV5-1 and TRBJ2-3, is KAGVTQTPRYLIKTRGQQVTLSCSPISGHRSVSWYQQTPGQGLQFLFEYFSETQRNKGNFPGRFSGRQFSNSRSEMNVSTLELGDSALYLCASGHTDTQYFGPGTRLTVL.

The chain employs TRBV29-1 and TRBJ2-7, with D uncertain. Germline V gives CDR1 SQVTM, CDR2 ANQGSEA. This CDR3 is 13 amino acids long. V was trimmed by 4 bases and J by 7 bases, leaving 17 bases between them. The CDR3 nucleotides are TGCAGCGTTGGTCTTGACGGCTTCGGGGAGCAGTACTTC. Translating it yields CSVGLDGFGEQYF.

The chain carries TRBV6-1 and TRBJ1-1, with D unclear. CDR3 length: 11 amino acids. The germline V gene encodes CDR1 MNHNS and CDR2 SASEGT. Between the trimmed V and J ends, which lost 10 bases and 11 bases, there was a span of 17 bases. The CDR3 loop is CATRPEAVAFF. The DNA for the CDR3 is TGTGCCACCAGACCAGAAGCAGTGGCTTTCTTT.

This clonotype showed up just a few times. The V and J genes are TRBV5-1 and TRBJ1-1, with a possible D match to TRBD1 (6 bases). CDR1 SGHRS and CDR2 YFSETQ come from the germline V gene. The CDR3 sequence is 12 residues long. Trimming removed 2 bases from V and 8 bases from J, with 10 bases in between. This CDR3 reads CASSLIGQEAFF. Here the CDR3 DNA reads TGCGCCAGCAGCTTAATTGGACAGGAAGCTTTCTTT.

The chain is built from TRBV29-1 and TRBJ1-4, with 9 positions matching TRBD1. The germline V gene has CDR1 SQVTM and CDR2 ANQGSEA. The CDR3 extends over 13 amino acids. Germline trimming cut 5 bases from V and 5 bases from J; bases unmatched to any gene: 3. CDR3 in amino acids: CSVTGGRNEKLFF. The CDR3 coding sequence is TGCAGCGTTACAGGGGGCAGGAATGAAAAACTGTTTTTT.